Presented here are 9 T cell receptor beta chains from one specimen sequenced in a study of T cell repertoires in cytomegalovirus infection. TCRdb ran MiXCR on the reads and lists one entry per CDR3 protein. Among more than 400,000 distinct CDR3 sequences, 26% were seen once, and the ten largest hold about 13%. The sequencing sample was made of PBMCs. The receptors shown here come from a human donor in good health (CMV status not recorded). Some clones in this sample may be carry-over from other donors' samples.

This clonotype showed up just a few times. The chain combines TRBV19 with TRBJ2-5, with 8 positions matching TRBD2. J was trimmed by 1 base and V by 3 bases; bases with no gene match: 7. Germline values: CDR1 LNHDA, CDR2 SQIVND (reference sequence). The CDR3 extends over 16 amino acids. This CDR3 reads CASSIYGGRPQETQYF. CDR3 DNA sequence: TGTGCCAGTAGTATTTACGGCGGGAGGCCCCAAGAGACCCAGTACTTC.

This clonotype was counted at least ten times. The V and J genes are TRBV7-2 and TRBJ2-7; TRBD2 agrees at 7 bases. The CDR3 extends over 14 amino acids. Germline CDR1 is SGHTA and CDR2 is FQGNSA. V lost 5 bases and J lost 0; bases outside the gene matches: 4. The CDR3 bases are TGTGCCAGCAGCCCTCGGGGGGACTCCTACGAGCAGTACGTC. Its protein is CASSPRGDSYEQYV.

V usage is TRBV3-1 and J usage is TRBJ2-3, with D perhaps matching TRBD2 (6 bases). This CDR3 has 18 residues. The V end was cut by 4 bases, the J end by 2 bases, with 22 bases between. CDR1 LGHDT and CDR2 YNNKEL come from the germline V gene (reference sequence). Written as DNA, the CDR3 is TGTGCCAGCAGCCCTAGGGCGGGAATGAACTTTCCCACAGATACGCAGTATTTT. Protein sequence: CASSPRAGMNFPTDTQYF.

This clonotype appeared once. This chain links TRBV20-1 with TRBJ2-1, with D possibly being TRBD1 (8 bases). This CDR3 region has 14 residues. In germline, CDR1 is DFQATT, CDR2 SNEGSKA (reference sequence). Trimming removed 2 bases from V and 9 bases from J, with 17 bases in between. The CDR3 here is CSARRGYRGGEQFF. The CDR3 DNA follows: TGCAGTGCTAGAAGGGGTTACAGGGGGGGTGAGCAGTTCTTC.

This clonotype has a count of ten or more. CDR3 sequence: CASSPFDIQYF. The CDR3 DNA reads TGTGCCAGCAGTCCATTCGACATTCAGTACTTC. This chain joins TRBV7-2 and TRBJ2-4, with no clear D. Trimming stripped 6 bases from V and 8 bases from J, with 8 bases between. This CDR3 spans 11 amino acids. Germline assignment: CDR1 SGHTA and CDR2 FQGNSA.

This clonotype has only a few counts. The V and J genes are TRBV4-1 and TRBJ1-2, with 9 nucleotides matching TRBD1. Per the germline V gene, CDR1 is MGHRA and CDR2 is YSYEKL. Unmatched junction bases numbered 10, after V lost 3 bases and J lost 8 bases. CDR3 length: 15 residues. The CDR3 loop reads CASSQLGQGQSGYTF. CDR3 coding DNA: TGCGCCAGCAGCCAGCTGGGACAGGGCCAGTCAGGCTACACCTTC.

The chain carries TRBV9 and TRBJ2-5; 8 bases line up with TRBD1. Per the germline V gene, CDR1 is SGDLS and CDR2 is YYNGEE. CDR3 length: 15 amino acids. V lost 4 bases to trimming and J lost 4 bases; unmatched junction nucleotides: 9. The CDR3 sequence: CASSPQGARGETQYF. The CDR3 DNA reads TGTGCCAGCAGCCCCCAGGGGGCGCGAGGAGAGACCCAGTACTTC.

Ten or more counts support this clonotype. The genes are TRBV7-6 and TRBJ2-1; D is unclear. CDR3 length: 14 residues. V lost 1 base and J lost 9, with 13 bases in between. Per germline, CDR1 SGHVS and CDR2 FNYEAQ. This CDR3 reads CASSLDSDMGEQFF. The CDR3 bases are TGTGCCAGCAGCTTAGATTCGGATATGGGTGAGCAGTTCTTC.

The V gene is TRBV6-2 or TRBV6-3, the J gene TRBJ2-5; D unclear. V dropped 7 bases and J dropped 4 bases, with 16 bases sitting between them. This CDR3 has 14 amino acids. Germline CDR1 is MNHEY and CDR2 is SVGEGT. The CDR3 is CASTPFRRGETQYF. For the CDR3, the DNA is TGTGCCAGCACCCCCTTTCGGAGAGGAGAGACCCAGTACTTC.